The 27 T cell receptor beta chains listed next were all sequenced from one sample in a study of cytotoxic CD8 clonotypes in ibrutinib-treated CLL (dated by TCRdb to the early 2020s). Library preparation used the immunoSEQ multiplex PCR assay. The immuneACCESS repertoire file appears here via TCRdb, limited to in-frame rearrangements. These files lack a portion of the clones; in checked studies, under half of the deficit traces to unresolved V genes, and the cause of the others is not known. This sample is represented by some 350,000 clones; 67% of them were singletons. 5% to 6.5% of the sample is in the top ten clones. The specimen comprised PBMCs, sampled after 36 months of ibrutinib treatment. The receptor source for this set is a human donor with chronic lymphocytic leukemia.

This chain uses TRBV10-2 with TRBJ2-1; D not resolved. This CDR3 region has 13 residues. V was shortened by 5 bases and J by 5 bases, with 10 bases between the two germline ends. CDR1 and CDR2 (germline): WSHSY, SAAADI. CDR3 coding DNA: TGCGCCAGCAGTTGGACGCCAAACAATGAGCAGTTCTTC. Translating gives CASSWTPNNEQFF.

This clone was observed a few times. The genes are TRBV23-1 and TRBJ2-4, with a tentative D call TRBD1 (5 bases). TRBV23-1 is assigned to the ORF class and has an uncertain function. The CDR3 contains 14 residues. V shed 7 bases and J shed 1 base, with 11 bases lying between them. CDR3 amino acids: CASTGPRAKNIQYF. The CDR3 coding sequence is TGCGCCAGCACAGGGCCCAGGGCCAAAAACATTCAGTACTTC.

This clone was counted once. V usage is TRBV5-6 and J usage is TRBJ1-2; D is uncertain. V dropped 4 bases and J dropped 8 bases, with 12 bases sitting between them. CDR1 SGHDT and CDR2 YYEEEE come from the germline V gene. CDR3 length: 12 amino acids. CDR3 sequence (DNA): TGTGCCAGCAGCCCGGATACGGGGGGCTACACCTTC. Protein product: CASSPDTGGYTF. Looking up the rest from reference TRBV5-6 and TRBJ1-2 gives the full variable domain: DAGVTQSPTHLIKTRGQQVTLRCSPKSGHDTVSWYQQALGQGPQFIFQYYEEEERQRGNFPDRFSGHQFPNYSSELNVNALLLGDSALYLCASSPDTGGYTFGSGTRLTVV.

The chain carries TRBV7-6 and TRBJ2-7; the D is unclear. Deletions cut 1 base from V and 6 bases from J, with 16 bases between. The CDR3 loop spans 15 amino acids. Germline values: CDR1 SGHVS, CDR2 FNYEAQ. CDR3 coding DNA: TGTGCCAGCAGCTTAGGACGAATTCCACACCGCGAGCAGTACTTC. Translation: CASSLGRIPHREQYF.

The chain has TRBV19 and TRBJ2-3; TRBD2 matches at 10 bases. Trimming took 6 bases from V and 5 from J; bases not matched to a gene: 5. Germline CDR1 reads LNHDA; CDR2 reads SQIVND (reference sequence). The CDR3 contains 14 residues. CDR3 in amino acids: CASSASGSVDTQYF. The CDR3 nucleotides are TGTGCCAGTAGCGCTAGCGGGAGCGTAGATACGCAGTATTTT.

This chain uses TRBV5-1 with TRBJ2-5; perhaps TRBD2 as D (5 bases). The CDR3 length is 15 residues. The germline gives CDR1 SGHRS, CDR2 YFSETQ. Trimming took off 6 bases at V and 2 bases at J, with 17 bases between the two ends. This CDR3 is CASTFEGTTQETQYF. The CDR3 DNA is TGCGCCAGCACCTTCGAGGGAACGACACAAGAGACCCAGTACTTC.

The chain has TRBV5-6 and TRBJ2-7; 10 bases agree with TRBD1. The V and J ends lost 1 base and 3 bases, in that order; junction bases with no gene match: 10. This CDR3 contains 17 residues. The germline gives CDR1 SGHDT, CDR2 YYEEEE. The CDR3 is CASSLNRGQGVNYEQYF. The CDR3 region has the DNA TGTGCCAGCAGCTTGAATAGAGGACAGGGGGTTAACTACGAGCAGTACTTC.

The V and J genes are TRBV7-2 and TRBJ1-2, with 9 bases matching TRBD1. This CDR3 contains 13 residues. J gave up 6 bases and V 7 bases, and 6 bases lay outside the gene matches. Germline V gives CDR1 SGHTA, CDR2 FQGNSA. This CDR3 reads CASIMTGGHGYTF. CDR3 bases: TGTGCCAGCATCATGACAGGGGGACATGGCTACACCTTC.

The chain carries TRBV5-5 and TRBJ1-6, with a tentative D call TRBD1 (6 bases). CDR1 and CDR2 from the germline V gene are SGHKS and YYEKEE (reference sequence). CDR3 size: 17 residues. Trimming shortened V by 1 base and J by 10 bases, and 21 bases separated the two germline ends. The chain's CDR3 is CASSLKLWGLFTSPLHF. CDR3 nucleotide sequence: TGTGCCAGCAGCTTGAAATTGTGGGGGCTTTTCACCTCACCCCTCCACTTT.

The chain links TRBV15 to TRBJ1-2; D is unclear. Germline CDR1 reads LNHNV; CDR2 reads YYDKDF (reference sequence). CDR3 length: 13 residues. The germline V and J ends were trimmed by 0 bases and 7 bases, with 9 bases remaining between them. The CDR3 sequence is CATSRDAISGYTF. In DNA, the CDR3 is TGTGCCACCAGCAGAGATGCAATATCTGGCTACACCTTC.

The rearrangement joins TRBV11-3 to TRBJ1-2; D gene uncertain. The CDR3 runs 13 residues. The V gene lost 0 bases and the J gene lost 4 bases, with 6 bases spanning the gap. Germline V gene lookup returns CDR1 SGHNT and CDR2 YENEEA. In DNA, the CDR3 is TGTGCCAGCAGCTTAGAGAATACCTATGGCTACACCTTC. Its translation: CASSLENTYGYTF.

CDR3 coding DNA: TGCGCCAGCAGCTTCCGGGGAACTGAAGCTTTCTTT. Protein sequence: CASSFRGTEAFF. The J gene is TRBJ1-1, the V gene TRBV5-1; no clear D. From germline, CDR1 is SGHRS and CDR2 YFSETQ. The CDR3 loop spans 12 amino acids. V was trimmed by 2 bases and J by 5 bases, leaving 7 bases between them.

This chain joins TRBV4-1 and TRBJ2-1; maybe TRBD2 (5 bases). The CDR3 has 16 amino acids. V gave up 0 bases and J gave up 7 bases, with 16 bases separating them. Germline CDR1 is MGHRA and CDR2 is YSYEKL. The chain's CDR3 is CASSQDGRNLWNEQFF. Here the CDR3 DNA reads TGCGCCAGCAGCCAAGATGGGAGAAATCTGTGGAATGAGCAGTTCTTC.

The J gene is TRBJ2-3, the V gene TRBV18; D could derive from TRBD1 or TRBD2 (5 bases each). This CDR3 is 15 amino acids long. The ends were cut back, 3 bases at V and 5 bases at J, with 15 bases in the middle. The germline gives CDR1 KGHSH, CDR2 LQKENI. The CDR3 sequence: CASSPRRRGEDTQYF. Written as DNA, the CDR3 is TGTGCCAGCTCACCTAGACGCAGAGGGGAAGATACGCAGTATTTT.

This clone has more than one count but fewer than ten. The chain combines TRBV5-1 with TRBJ2-2, with D possibly matching TRBD2 (5 bases). Trimming removed 5 bases from V and 0 bases from J, with 8 bases in between. This CDR3 comprises 14 residues. Germline CDR1 SGHRS, CDR2 YFSETQ. Here the CDR3 DNA reads TGCGCCAGCAGTTTAGCGACGAACACCGGGGAGCTGTTTTTT. The encoded protein is CASSLATNTGELFF.

V gene TRBV7-6 combines with J gene TRBJ1-4; no firm D call. This CDR3 spans 14 amino acids. Germline assignment: CDR1 SGHVS and CDR2 FNYEAQ. Trimming took off 4 bases at V and 5 bases at J, with 11 bases between the two ends. The CDR3 nucleotides read TGTGCCAGCAGCTATATCCCCGACAATGAAAAACTGTTTTTT. Translated: CASSYIPDNEKLFF.

The J gene is TRBJ2-1, the V gene TRBV6-4, with TRBD2 matching 11 bases. Looked up from germline, CDR1 is MRHNA and CDR2 is SNTAGT. The V segment lost 4 bases and the J segment 7 bases; nucleotides outside the gene matches: 0. The CDR3 has 13 residues. The CDR3 nucleotides read TGTGCCAGCAGTGGACTAGCGGGGAATGAGCAGTTCTTC. The encoded protein is CASSGLAGNEQFF.

This clone was counted a few times. The V gene is TRBV9, the J gene TRBJ2-2; D remains unclear. The V end was cut by 3 bases, the J end by 2 bases, with 5 bases between. The length of the CDR3 is 13 residues. Looked up from germline, CDR1 is SGDLS and CDR2 is YYNGEE. CDR3 protein: CASSGSNTGELFF. CDR3 coding DNA: TGTGCCAGCAGCGGGTCCAACACCGGGGAGCTGTTTTTT.

V gene TRBV29-1 combines with J gene TRBJ2-1, with 9 bases aligning to TRBD1. In germline, CDR1 is SQVTM, CDR2 ANQGSEA. V trimming: 6 bases; J trimming: 15 bases; junction bases outside the gene matches: 15. The CDR3 runs 13 residues. The CDR3 nucleotides are TGCAGCGTGACCGGGACAGGGTCCTGGATAACGTTCTTC. This codes for CSVTGTGSWITFF.

This clone was picked up one time. The chain joins TRBV2 to TRBJ2-7, with no clear D. Germline V gene lookup returns CDR1 SNHLY and CDR2 FYNNEI. The CDR3 totals 16 residues. Trimming stripped 0 bases from V and 5 bases from J, with 17 bases between. CDR3: CASSEAGFLNDDEQYF. The CDR3 region has the DNA TGTGCCAGCAGTGAAGCCGGCTTCCTTAATGACGACGAGCAGTACTTC. Using reference TRBV2 and TRBJ2-7 for the parts outside the CDR3, the full variable domain is EPEVTQTPSHQVTQMGQEVILRCVPISNHLYFYWYRQILGQKVEFLVSFYNNEISEKSEIFDDQFSVERPDGSNFTLKIRSTKLEDSAMYFCASSEAGFLNDDEQYFGPGTRLTVT.

This clone was detected only once. The rearrangement uses TRBV7-2 and TRBJ2-1, with 9 bases aligning to TRBD2. This CDR3 region has 15 residues. The ends lost 3 bases at V and 7 bases at J; junction bases unmatched: 7. Germline CDR1 and CDR2: SGHTA and FQGNSA. CDR3 DNA sequence: TGTGCCAGCAGCTTCGCGGGAGGGCCTAGTAATGAGCAGTTCTTC. The encoded protein is CASSFAGGPSNEQFF.

The CDR3 spells CASSLEWGQTDSTYEQYF. In DNA form, the CDR3 reads TGTGCCAGCAGCTTAGAATGGGGACAGACAGACTCTACCTACGAGCAGTACTTC. V usage is TRBV11-2 and J usage is TRBJ2-7, with 7 bases aligning to TRBD1. The germline V gene has CDR1 SGHAT and CDR2 FQNNGV. The CDR3 has 18 amino acids. V dropped 0 bases and J dropped 2; count of bases not matched to a gene: 13.

V is TRBV4-1 and J is TRBJ2-6; no definite D call. This CDR3 has 19 residues. V gave up 7 bases and J gave up 0 bases, with 22 bases separating them. CDR1 is MGHRA and CDR2 is YSYEKL in the germline V gene. The CDR3 is CASILQLGRGYSGANVLTF. The DNA for the CDR3 is TGCGCCAGCATCTTACAGTTAGGTCGAGGCTACTCTGGGGCCAACGTCCTGACTTTC.

The chain uses TRBV28 and TRBJ2-5, with D possibly TRBD2 on 6 matching bases. V dropped 3 bases and J dropped 1 base, with 12 bases sitting between them. This CDR3 comprises 15 residues. CDR1 and CDR2 (germline): MDHEN, SYDVKM. In DNA form, the CDR3 reads TGTGCCAGCAGTTTCGTTGGGGAGGCCCAAGAGACCCAGTACTTC. Protein product: CASSFVGEAQETQYF. Together with reference TRBV28 and TRBJ2-5, the CDR3 gives the full variable domain: DVKVTQSSRYLVKRTGEKVFLECVQDMDHENMFWYRQDPGLGLRLIYFSYDVKMKEKGDIPEGYSVSREKKERFSLILESASTNQTSMYLCASSFVGEAQETQYFGPGTRLLVL.

The CDR3 DNA is TGTGCCAGTAGTCCAAGCCGAGTAAGGGGGTGGCACGAGCAGTACTTC. Encoded protein: CASSPSRVRGWHEQYF. The V call is TRBV19, the J call TRBJ2-7, with D tentatively TRBD1 (6 bases). The germline gives CDR1 LNHDA, CDR2 SQIVND (reference sequence). V was cut by 5 bases and J by 5 bases, with 22 bases left in between. There are 16 residues in the CDR3.

The V call is TRBV27, the J call TRBJ1-1, with D uncertain. The CDR3 is made up of 16 amino acids. The germline V gene encodes CDR1 MNHEY and CDR2 SMNVEV (reference sequence). Trimming removed 7 bases from V and 1 base from J, with 19 bases in between. CDR3 DNA: TGTGCCAGCACTCCTAGTCAGATTTGGGAGAACACTGAAGCTTTCTTT. It encodes CASTPSQIWENTEAFF.

The V gene is TRBV18, the J gene TRBJ2-5; D gene uncertain. The CDR3 covers 14 residues. V lost 3 bases, J lost 1 base, and 9 bases lay in between. Looked up from germline, CDR1 is KGHSH and CDR2 is LQKENI. CDR3 loop: CASSPTPTQETQYF. The DNA of the CDR3 is TGTGCCAGCTCACCCACCCCCACCCAAGAGACCCAGTACTTC.